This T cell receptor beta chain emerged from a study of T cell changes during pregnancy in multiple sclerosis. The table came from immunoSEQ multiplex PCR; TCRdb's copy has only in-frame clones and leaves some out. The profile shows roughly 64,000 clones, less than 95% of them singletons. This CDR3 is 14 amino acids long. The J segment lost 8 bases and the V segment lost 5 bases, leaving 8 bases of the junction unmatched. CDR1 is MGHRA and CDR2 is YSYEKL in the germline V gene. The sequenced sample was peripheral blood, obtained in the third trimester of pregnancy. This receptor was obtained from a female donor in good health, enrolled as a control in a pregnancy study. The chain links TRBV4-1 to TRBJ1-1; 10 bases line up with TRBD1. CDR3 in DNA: TGCGCCAGCAGCTTGAGACAGGGGGCGTACGAAGCTTTCTTT. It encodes CASSLRQGAYEAFF.